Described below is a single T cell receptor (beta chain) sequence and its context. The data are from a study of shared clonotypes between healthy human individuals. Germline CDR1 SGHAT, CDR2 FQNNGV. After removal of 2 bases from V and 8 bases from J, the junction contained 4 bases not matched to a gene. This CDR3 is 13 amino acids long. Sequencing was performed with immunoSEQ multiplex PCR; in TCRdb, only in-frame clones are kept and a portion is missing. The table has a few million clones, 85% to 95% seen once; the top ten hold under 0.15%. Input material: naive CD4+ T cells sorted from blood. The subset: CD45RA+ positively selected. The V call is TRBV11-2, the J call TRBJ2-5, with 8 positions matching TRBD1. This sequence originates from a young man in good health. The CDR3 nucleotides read TGTGCCAGCAGCTTACGCGACAGGGGAACCCAGTACTTC. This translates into CASSLRDRGTQYF.